The rows below give T cell receptor beta chains drawn from one sample of a study of beta chain features in type 1 diabetes. The table came from immunoSEQ multiplex PCR; TCRdb's copy has only in-frame clones and leaves some out. This sample has 400,000 to 450,000 clones, with 11% to 15% found just once. What was sequenced was naive CD4+ T cells from blood. The receptor set was obtained from a man younger than 45 in good health. The CDR3 runs from the conserved cysteine through the conserved F or W. D genes are given only for firm matches. Where a row states a size, it is once, few, many or the class of an expanded clone; other rows omit it.

D gene	J gene	V gene	clone size	CDR3 protein	CDR3 DNA
.	TRBJ2-7	TRBV2	few	CATSPSGRYEQYF	TGTGCCACCAGTCCGTCGGGGAGATACGAGCAGTACTTC
.	TRBJ2-1	TRBV5-4	.	CASSLVAGYNEQFF	TGTGCCAGCAGCTTGGTTGCAGGCTACAATGAGCAGTTCTTC
.	TRBJ1-4	TRBV30	.	CAWSTAGFVEKLFF	TGTGCCTGGAGTACAGCAGGGTTTGTCGAAAAACTGTTTTTT
.	TRBJ1-1	TRBV7-2	.	CASSLIDEAFF	TGTGCCAGCAGCTTAATCGATGAAGCTTTCTTT
TRBD1	TRBJ2-3	TRBV10-3	.	CAIGQGRVGGTDTQYF	TGTGCCATCGGACAGGGACGGGTAGGGGGAACAGATACGCAGTATTTT
.	TRBJ2-3	TRBV5-1	few	CASSFRVRDTQYF	TGCGCCAGCAGCTTTCGTGTGAGAGATACGCAGTATTTT
TRBD1	TRBJ2-7	TRBV5-1	.	CASGDRQNSYEQYF	TGCGCCAGCGGGGACAGGCAAAACTCCTACGAGCAGTACTTC
.	TRBJ2-5	TRBV11-2	.	CASSLVGETQYF	TGTGCCAGCAGCTTAGTCGGGGAGACCCAGTACTTC
.	TRBJ2-3	TRBV7-2	few	CASSLARVPDTQYF	TGTGCCAGCAGCTTAGCCAGGGTTCCAGATACGCAGTATTTT
TRBD1	TRBJ1-4	TRBV7-2	few	CASSKGTGWKATNEKLFF	TGTGCCAGCAGCAAAGGGACAGGGTGGAAGGCAACTAATGAAAAACTGTTTTTT
.	TRBJ2-1	TRBV5-4	.	CASSLRGLSSYNEQFF	TGTGCCAGCAGCTTGAGGGGACTTAGCTCCTACAATGAGCAGTTCTTC
TRBD1	TRBJ1-1	TRBV11-3	.	CASSPTGLNTEAFF	TGTGCCAGCAGCCCGACAGGGCTGAACACTGAAGCTTTCTTT
.	TRBJ1-2	TRBV2	.	CASRKINYGYTF	TGTGCCAGTCGAAAGATCAACTATGGCTACACCTTC
.	TRBJ2-3	TRBV5-1	few	CASSLVGDTQYF	TGCGCCAGCAGCTTGGTTGGAGATACGCAGTATTTT
.	TRBJ2-5	TRBV5-1	.	CASSLVAAQETQYF	TGCGCCAGCAGCTTGGTAGCTGCACAAGAGACCCAGTACTTC
.	TRBJ2-3	TRBV6-6	.	CASRGNTDTQYF	TGTGCCAGCAGAGGGAACACAGATACGCAGTATTTT
TRBD2	TRBJ2-3	TRBV29-1	.	CSVGGLAGANTDTQYF	TGCAGCGTTGGTGGACTAGCGGGGGCGAACACAGATACGCAGTATTTT
.	TRBJ1-2	TRBV27	few	CASSLTFVGYGYTF	TGTGCCAGCAGTCTAACCTTTGTTGGCTATGGCTACACCTTC
.	TRBJ2-5	TRBV27	.	CASSRTLLQETQYF	TGTGCCAGCAGTCGGACCCTCCTACAAGAGACCCAGTACTTC
.	TRBJ2-7	TRBV4-1	few	CASSQEGTGRSYEQYF	TGCGCCAGCAGCCAAGAAGGCACAGGACGCTCCTACGAGCAGTACTTC
.	TRBJ2-6	TRBV5-1	few	CASSVGRAGANVLTF	TGCGCCAGCAGCGTCGGGCGGGCTGGGGCCAACGTCCTGACTTTC
.	TRBJ1-1	TRBV13	.	CATKPRTLGTEAFF	TGTGCGACAAAACCCCGGACCTTGGGCACTGAAGCTTTCTTT
TRBD2	TRBJ2-5	TRBV13	.	CASSFRPGGETQYF	TGTGCCAGCAGCTTTCGCCCGGGAGGGGAGACCCAGTACTTC
.	TRBJ1-1	TRBV7-9	.	CASSLQQDEAFF	TGTGCCAGCAGCTTACAACAGGATGAAGCTTTCTTT
TRBD1	TRBJ1-2	TRBV4-3	.	CASSLDRGRGYGYTF	TGCGCCAGCAGCCTTGACAGGGGGCGCGGCTATGGCTACACCTTC
.	TRBJ1-2	TRBV29-1	.	CSFSNTDGGYTF	TGCAGCTTCTCCAACACCGATGGTGGCTACACCTTC
TRBD2	TRBJ2-7	TRBV11-2	few	CASSLDTLVVAGAYEQYF	TGTGCCAGCAGCTTAGATACCCTGGTGGTAGCGGGGGCCTACGAGCAGTACTTC
.	TRBJ2-1	TRBV7-2	few	CASSLDMTEFF	TGTGCCAGCAGCTTAGATATGACGGAGTTCTTC
TRBD1	TRBJ2-3	TRBV7-7	.	CASSRDRGTDTQYF	TGTGCCAGCAGCCGGGACAGGGGTACAGATACGCAGTATTTT
.	TRBJ2-5	TRBV7-2	.	CASSLVIRETQYF	TGTGCCAGCAGCTTAGTTATCCGCGAGACCCAGTACTTC
TRBD2	TRBJ2-1	TRBV7-9	few	CASSFLAGTSGRARNEQFF	TGTGCCAGCAGTTTCTTGGCCGGGACTAGCGGGAGGGCCAGGAATGAGCAGTTCTTC
TRBD1	TRBJ2-7	TRBV4-1	few	CASSHLRTGGPYEQYF	TGCGCCAGCAGCCACCTTAGGACAGGAGGCCCCTACGAGCAGTACTTC
.	TRBJ1-5	TRBV18	few	CASSPGWGGNQPQHF	TGTGCCAGCTCCCCTGGATGGGGTGGAAATCAGCCCCAGCATTTT
.	TRBJ1-3	TRBV7-2	.	CASSPGAGNTIYF	TGTGCCAGCAGTCCGGGTGCTGGAAACACCATATATTTT
TRBD2	TRBJ2-6	TRBV7-3	few	CASSLQAGGTSGANVLTF	TGTGCCAGCAGCTTACAAGCGGGAGGGACCTCTGGGGCCAACGTCCTGACTTTC
.	TRBJ1-2	TRBV5-4	few	CASTPSANTNYGYTF	TGTGCCAGCACCCCTTCGGCTAACACTAACTATGGCTACACCTTC
TRBD2	TRBJ2-1	TRBV28	.	CASSTSGAYNEQFF	TGTGCCAGCAGTACTAGCGGGGCTTACAATGAGCAGTTCTTC
TRBD2	TRBJ2-3	TRBV14	few	CASSPGTSGFTDTQYF	TGTGCCAGCAGCCCGGGGACTAGCGGGTTCACAGATACGCAGTATTTT
.	TRBJ2-5	TRBV29-1	.	CSVVPGARGTQYF	TGCAGCGTTGTCCCGGGGGCTCGGGGGACCCAGTACTTC
.	TRBJ2-6	TRBV12-5	.	CASGLLSGANVLTF	TGTGCTAGTGGTTTACTCTCTGGGGCCAACGTCCTGACTTTC
.	TRBJ2-7	TRBV15	.	CATSPMGAHYEQYF	TGTGCCACCAGCCCGATGGGGGCGCATTACGAGCAGTACTTC
.	TRBJ2-7	TRBV2	.	CASSEAFRSHEQYF	TGTGCCAGCAGTGAAGCATTTCGGTCTCACGAGCAGTACTTC